Each of the 6 T cell receptor beta chains below was sequenced from the same sample in a study of blood T cell repertoires in COVID-19. Clones were read by immunoSEQ multiplex PCR, and TCRdb kept only the in-frame ones, dropping some. The data hold 45,000 to 50,000 clones, with less than 90% observed a single time. Sequenced sample: peripheral blood. The receptor set was obtained from a human donor in a cohort sampled during active COVID-19.

In the case of this clone: This specimen includes other DNA sequences encoding the same CDR3. The rearrangement joins TRBV7-9 to TRBJ2-7; D is unresolved. Trimming cost V 5 bases and J 1 base, with 3 bases left between them. Germline V gene lookup returns CDR1 SEHNR and CDR2 FQNEAQ (reference sequence). This CDR3 contains 11 residues. The DNA for the CDR3 is TGTGCCAGCAGCCCATCCTACGAGCAGTACTTC. It translates to CASSPSYEQYF.

V is TRBV29-1 and J is TRBJ2-1; 14 bases map to TRBD2. V lost 6 bases to trimming and J lost 12 bases; unmatched junction nucleotides: 10. Per the germline V gene, CDR1 is SQVTM and CDR2 is ANQGSEA. The length of the CDR3 is 14 residues. The CDR3 DNA reads TGCAGCGTCATGAGACTAGCGGGGGGGCAGGGGCAGTTCTTC. Protein sequence: CSVMRLAGGQGQFF.

This chain connects TRBV5-1 to TRBJ2-5; possible D gene TRBD1, 5 bases. CDR3 length equals 13 residues. V lost 2 bases, J lost 4 bases, and 9 bases lay in between. The V gene's germline CDR1 is SGHRS and CDR2 YFSETQ. The CDR3 is CASSFQGLETQYF. The CDR3 nucleotides read TGCGCCAGCAGCTTTCAGGGTTTAGAGACCCAGTACTTC.

V usage is TRBV25-1 and J usage is TRBJ1-1; no clear D. Germline values: CDR1 MGHDK, CDR2 SYGVNS. V was clipped by 3 bases and J by 7 bases, with 6 bases between them. The CDR3 contains 11 residues. The CDR3 here is CASSEEDEAFF. For the CDR3, the DNA is TGTGCCAGCAGTGAGGAGGATGAAGCTTTCTTT.

The rearrangement joins TRBV3-1 (or the pseudogene TRBV3-2) to TRBJ2-7; TRBD1 might be the D (5 bases). With 1 base removed from V and 1 base from J, the gap between germline ends came to 11 bases. CDR1 is LGHDT and CDR2 is YNNKEL in the germline V gene (reference sequence). The CDR3 contains 15 residues. CDR3 nucleotide sequence: TGTGCCAGCAGCCAAGTCGCAGGGCCTTCCTACGAGCAGTACTTC. Its translation is CASSQVAGPSYEQYF.

The chain employs TRBV6-2 or TRBV6-3 and TRBJ2-3; 7 bases are a match to TRBD1. The trim removed 6 bases at V and 4 bases at J, leaving 10 bases unmatched. The CDR3 is made up of 15 amino acids. Germline CDR1 is MNHEY and CDR2 is SVGEGT. Written as DNA, the CDR3 is TGTGCCAGCAGCGACAGGGTGTCAGTCCCAGATACGCAGTATTTT. Translation: CASSDRVSVPDTQYF.